Listed here are 25 T cell receptor beta chains from one sample, sequenced in a study of spatial heterogeneity in lung cancer (dated by TCRdb to the late 2010s). General findings and caveats noted by the study authors: The number of expanded intratumoral alpha and beta TCRs correlated with the tumor nonsynonymous mutation count.

No antigen has been assigned to these receptors. The library was made by 5' RACE. Instrument used: NextSeq 500. The public reads were reanalyzed by TCRdb: fastp trimming at Q25, MiXCR alignment, in-frame beta chains only. All rows with the same CDR3 protein become a single entry with the most common DNA and genes. This sample lists 16,000 or so distinct CDR3 sequences; nearly 7% were detected once. The top ten hold roughly a fifth of the sample. The time point label, read with the paper, signifies: sample taken at primary tumor resection. The sequences come from lung tumor tissue, collected at surgery. These TCRs come from a female donor with early-stage non-small cell lung cancer.

This clonotype has ten or more counts. This rearrangement joins TRBV30 to TRBJ2-5; no firm D call. The CDR3 consists of 13 residues. Germline V gives CDR1 GTSNPN, CDR2 SVGIG (reference sequence). With 2 bases removed from V and 5 bases from J, the gap between germline ends came to 12 bases. The CDR3 loop reads CAWSRSLRETQYF. CDR3 DNA: TGTGCCTGGAGTCGAAGCCTAAGGGAGACCCAGTACTTC.

This clonotype counts as large (0.1 to 1%). This chain joins TRBV12-3 or TRBV12-4 and TRBJ1-2; D is possibly TRBD1 (5 bases). V dropped 5 bases and J dropped 3 bases, with 19 bases sitting between them. The length of the CDR3 is 16 residues. CDR3 nucleotide sequence: TGTGCCAGCAGTCCTTACTCGGGGGGAGGTGACTATGGCTACACCTTC. Protein: CASSPYSGGGDYGYTF.

This clonotype was counted many times. The rearrangement uses TRBV19 and TRBJ2-2; D not certain. The CDR3 runs to 14 residues. V was pared by 3 bases and J by 8 bases, with 13 bases between. Per the germline V gene, CDR1 is LNHDA and CDR2 is SQIVND (reference sequence). The CDR3 DNA reads TGTGCCAGTAGTATTAAGGCCCTTGGGGGGGAGCTGTTTTTT. Translated, it gives CASSIKALGGELFF. The full variable domain, its missing parts supplied by reference TRBV19 and TRBJ2-2, is DGGITQSPKYLFRKEGQNVTLSCEQNLNHDAMYWYRQDPGQGLRLIYYSQIVNDFQKGDIAEGYSVSREKKESFPLTVTSAQKNPTAFYLCASSIKALGGELFFGEGSRLTVL.

For this clonotype: A much larger clonotype is one base distant, so this may be a read error. V is TRBV7-8 and J is TRBJ1-6; TRBD1 agrees at 7 bases. The CDR3 has 14 residues. The ends lost 6 bases at V and 11 bases at J; junction bases unmatched: 10. Germline V gene data show CDR1 as SGHVS and CDR2 as FQNEAQ. CDR3 bases: TGTGCCAGCAGGTTCAGGGGGTGGAACACACCCCTCCACTTT. It codes for CASRFRGWNTPLHF.

The chain uses TRBV28 and TRBJ2-1; TRBD2 might be the D (6 bases). The CDR3 contains 13 residues. Trimming took 6 bases from V and 2 from J, leaving 8 bases between them. Germline assignment: CDR1 MDHEN and CDR2 SYDVKM. The CDR3 DNA follows: TGTGCCAGCAGCGGGACTCCCTACAATGAGCAGTTCTTC. It codes for CASSGTPYNEQFF.

This clonotype was observed at least ten times. The rearrangement joins TRBV7-2 to TRBJ1-2, with TRBD1 as a possible D gene (6 bases). CDR1 is SGHTA, CDR2 FQGNSA, per germline. V was shortened by 1 base and J by 4 bases, with 10 bases between the two germline ends. There are 14 residues in the CDR3. CDR3 amino acids: CASSLGPGAYGYTF. The CDR3 bases are TGTGCCAGCAGCTTAGGTCCGGGGGCCTATGGCTACACCTTC. The full variable domain, rest sourced from reference TRBV7-2 and TRBJ1-2, is GAGVSQSPSNKVTEKGKDVELRCDPISGHTALYWYRQSLGQGLEFLIYFQGNSAPDKSGLPSDRFSAERTGGSVSTLTIQRTQQEDSAVYLCASSLGPGAYGYTFGSGTRLTVV.

This clonotype was detected many times. This rearrangement joins TRBV5-1 to TRBJ2-5; D unresolved. Trimming cost V 4 bases and J 1 base, with 5 bases left between them. Germline V lookup: CDR1 SGHRS, CDR2 YFSETQ. The CDR3 has 12 amino acids. CDR3 nucleotides: TGCGCCAGCAGCGCCAGCCAAGAGACCCAGTACTTC. It specifies CASSASQETQYF. Full variable domain (remainder filled in from reference TRBV5-1 and TRBJ2-5): KAGVTQTPRYLIKTRGQQVTLSCSPISGHRSVSWYQQTPGQGLQFLFEYFSETQRNKGNFPGRFSGRQFSNSRSEMNVSTLELGDSALYLCASSASQETQYFGPGTRLLVL.

V gene TRBV12-3 or TRBV12-4 combines with J gene TRBJ1-1; 7 bases are shared with TRBD1. Trimming cost V 5 bases and J 2 bases; bases outside gene matches: 8. CDR3 length equals 15 residues. This chain's CDR3 is CASSPDRRQNTEAFF. CDR3 nucleotide sequence: TGTGCCAGCAGTCCGGACAGGAGACAAAACACTGAAGCTTTCTTT.

This clonotype was seen ten or more times. The chain links TRBV5-1 to TRBJ2-3; TRBD2 agrees at 11 bases. Germline V gives CDR1 SGHRS, CDR2 YFSETQ. CDR3 length: 16 residues. After removal of 0 bases from V and 5 bases from J, the junction contained 5 bases not matched to a gene. The chain's CDR3 is CASSLAATSGIDTQYF. The CDR3 DNA reads TGCGCCAGCAGCTTGGCTGCGACTAGCGGGATAGATACGCAGTATTTT.

This clonotype was counted ten times or more. The junction departs from the called germline gene at one end, perhaps through a read error. V gene TRBV4-1 combines with J gene TRBJ1-1; D remains ambiguous. This CDR3 is built from 13 residues. The V gene's germline CDR1 is MGHRA and CDR2 YSYEKL. The DNA for the CDR3 is TGCGCCAGCAGTCAAGTGGAAGGCACTGAAGCTTTCTTT. Its protein is CASSQVEGTEAFF.

At least ten counts were recorded for this clonotype. This chain uses TRBV5-6 with TRBJ2-7; D gene uncertain. The germline V gene encodes CDR1 SGHDT and CDR2 YYEEEE. The CDR3 sequence is 14 residues long. V was shortened by 0 bases and J by 7 bases, with 14 bases between the two germline ends. CDR3 protein: CASSLAWPTKEQYF. As DNA, the CDR3 is TGTGCCAGCAGCTTGGCATGGCCAACGAAGGAGCAGTACTTC.

In this sample, this clonotype turned up many times. The V gene is TRBV6-1, the J gene TRBJ1-2, with a weak D call TRBD1 (5 bases). The CDR3 is 17 residues long. V lost 4 bases, J lost 0 bases, and 18 bases lay in between. Germline CDR1 is MNHNS and CDR2 is SASEGT. The chain's CDR3 is CASSGGTLGEANYGYTF. In DNA, the CDR3 is TGTGCCAGCAGTGGAGGGACCCTCGGGGAGGCTAACTATGGCTACACCTTC.

V gene TRBV12-3 or TRBV12-4 combines with J gene TRBJ2-2, with 12 bases lining up with TRBD1. The V segment lost 4 bases and the J segment 5 bases; nucleotides outside the gene matches: 5. The CDR3 is 16 residues long. The CDR3 DNA follows: TGTGCCAGCAGTTCGGGACAGGGGGCAGGTACCGGGGAGCTGTTTTTT. This encodes CASSSGQGAGTGELFF.

This clonotype was seen many times. The chain is built from TRBV5-4 and TRBJ2-1; possible D gene TRBD2, 7 bases. Germline V gives CDR1 SGHNT, CDR2 YYREEE (reference sequence). The CDR3 totals 15 residues. Trimming removed 3 bases from V and 7 bases from J, with 17 bases in between. CDR3: CASSSGEGGWNEQFF. In DNA, the CDR3 is TGTGCCAGCAGCTCCGGGGAGGGGGGATGGAATGAGCAGTTCTTC.

This clonotype was observed at least ten times. This sequence joins TRBV2 and TRBJ2-5; 10 nucleotides agree with TRBD1. V shed 7 bases and J 3 bases; nucleotides not matched to a gene: 8. The CDR3 covers 15 residues. Germline CDR1 and CDR2: SNHLY and FYNNEI. This CDR3 is CASTELGTGEETQYF. CDR3 in DNA: TGTGCCAGCACGGAGTTAGGGACAGGGGAAGAGACCCAGTACTTC.

Only a few counts were recorded for this clonotype. The V call is TRBV3-1, the J call TRBJ2-3; no reliable D call. The V gene's germline CDR1 is LGHDT and CDR2 YNNKEL (reference sequence). V lost 3 bases and J lost 4, with 11 bases in between. The CDR3 totals 14 residues. The DNA for the CDR3 is TGTGCCAGCAGCCACCCGAATAGGCCAGATACGCAGTATTTT. Translated: CASSHPNRPDTQYF.

This clonotype has at least ten counts. CDR3 residues: CAYYLGSFYGYTF. CDR3 nucleotide sequence: TGTGCCTACTACCTAGGCAGCTTCTATGGCTACACCTTC. The chain has TRBV30 and TRBJ1-2, with D unresolved. Germline CDR1 reads GTSNPN; CDR2 reads SVGIG (reference sequence). Trimming took off 7 bases at V and 4 bases at J, with 16 bases between the two ends. This CDR3 contains 13 residues. The full variable domain, rest sourced from reference TRBV30 and TRBJ1-2, is SQTIHQWPATLVQPVGSPLSLECTVEGTSNPNLYWYRQAAGRGLQLLFYSVGIGQISSEVPQNLSASRPQDRQFILSSKKLLLSDSGFYLCAYYLGSFYGYTFGSGTRLTVV.

V usage is TRBV28 and J usage is TRBJ1-1; D is perhaps TRBD1 (6 bases). The CDR3 length is 15 residues. The V gene lost 7 bases and the J gene lost 1 base, with 16 bases spanning the gap. CDR1 is MDHEN, CDR2 SYDVKM, per germline. The CDR3: CASTFLGAPNTEAFF. The DNA of the CDR3 is TGTGCCAGCACATTCCTGGGGGCCCCGAACACTGAAGCTTTCTTT. The variable domain in full, completed from reference TRBV28 and TRBJ1-1, reads DVKVTQSSRYLVKRTGEKVFLECVQDMDHENMFWYRQDPGLGLRLIYFSYDVKMKEKGDIPEGYSVSREKKERFSLILESASTNQTSMYLCASTFLGAPNTEAFFGQGTRLTVV.

Of note for this clonotype: A much larger clone differs by one base, so this may be a read error. This chain connects TRBV24-1 to TRBJ2-2; 8 nucleotides align to TRBD2. This CDR3 region has 16 residues. Germline V gene sequence: CDR1 KGHDR, CDR2 SFDVKD. CDR3 amino acids: CAASEPYGTSTGELFF. As DNA, the CDR3 is TGTGCCGCCAGTGAGCCTTACGGGACTAGTACCGGGGAGCTGTTTTTT.

This clonotype appeared many times. The genes are TRBV7-2 and TRBJ2-5; 9 bases match TRBD1. V shed 5 bases, J shed 1 base, and the junction held 11 bases outside the gene matches. CDR3 length: 17 residues. Germline CDR1 is SGHTA and CDR2 is FQGNSA. The DNA of the CDR3 is TGTGCCAGCAGCCCCACAGGGGGCGTTTTAGGCCAAGAGACCCAGTACTTC. It is translated as CASSPTGGVLGQETQYF.

This clonotype has just a few counts. The chain uses TRBV3-1 and TRBJ2-5; no reliable D call. CDR1 and CDR2 from the germline V gene are LGHDT and YNNKEL (reference sequence). V gave up 0 bases and J gave up 5 bases, with 13 bases separating them. The CDR3 has 15 residues. The CDR3 sequence is CASSQDRISSETQYF. As DNA, the CDR3 is TGTGCCAGCAGCCAAGATCGCATATCGAGCGAGACCCAGTACTTC.

Only a few counts were recorded for this clonotype. The genes are TRBV29-1 and TRBJ1-1, with D possibly being TRBD1 (5 bases). Germline CDR1 is SQVTM and CDR2 is ANQGSEA. The CDR3 is made up of 13 amino acids. The V end was cut by 5 bases, the J end by 2 bases, with 12 bases between. The CDR3 DNA reads as TGCAGCGTTATGGCAGGGATTAACACTGAAGCTTTCTTT. Its translation is CSVMAGINTEAFF.

This clonotype appeared many times. The rearrangement uses TRBV10-3 and TRBJ1-2; D gene ambiguous. Trimming took 2 bases from V and 4 from J, leaving 8 bases between them. The CDR3 spans 13 residues. Germline values: CDR1 ENHRY, CDR2 SYGVKD. CDR3 sequence: CAISEVGIYGYTF. As DNA, the CDR3 is TGTGCCATCAGTGAGGTCGGGATCTATGGCTACACCTTC.

By share of the sample, this clonotype is medium-sized. This chain connects TRBV14 to TRBJ1-1; TRBD1 aligns across 7 bases. CDR1 SGHDN and CDR2 FVKESK come from the germline V gene. The CDR3 is made up of 13 amino acids. V lost 4 bases and J lost 10; bases outside the gene matches: 9. CDR3 sequence reads: CASSPETGRVAFF. The CDR3 nucleotides read TGTGCCAGCAGCCCGGAGACAGGGCGTGTAGCTTTCTTT.

At least ten counts were recorded for this clonotype. The V call is TRBV18, the J call TRBJ2-7; possibly TRBD1 for D (6 bases). Trimming removed 4 bases from V and 2 bases from J, with 15 bases in between. Germline-derived CDR1 and CDR2 are KGHSH and LQKENI. The CDR3 sequence is 15 residues long. The DNA for the CDR3 is TGTGCCAGCTCACACGGGACACCGGTGGCCTACGAGCAGTACTTC. Translating it yields CASSHGTPVAYEQYF.